This TCR beta chain was recovered during a study of cytomegalovirus exposure and HLA in healthy donors. Looking at the study overall: The roughly 110 validation repertoires were reported in a later analysis to have been generated on the same platform as the 500 to 700 first-cohort repertoires. Notes on the study in general: The study designated roughly 150 TCR beta chains cytomegalovirus-associated.

To note about this clone: What it binds is unknown.

Sequenced by immunoSEQ multiplex PCR; TCRdb stores in-frame clones only, minus some. The sample contains fewer than 120,000 clones, roughly nine tenths of which appear only once. The receptor comes from a woman younger than 35 in good health and CMV-seronegative. Sequenced: PBMCs.

The CDR3 protein is CASSLASGTGGELFF. In nucleotides, the CDR3 is TGCGCCAGCAGCCTGGCTAGCGGGACGGGCGGGGAGCTGTTTTTT. This sequence joins TRBV5-1 and TRBJ2-2; the match to TRBD2 covers 9 bases. The CDR3 runs 15 residues. The germline V gene has CDR1 SGHRS and CDR2 YFSETQ. Unmatched junction bases numbered 8, after V lost 4 bases and J lost 7 bases.